One and the same sample provided the 5 T cell receptor beta chains below, sequenced in a study of cytomegalovirus exposure and HLA in healthy donors. PCR amplification relied on 60 Vbeta primers (plus 13 Jbeta primers). Produced via immunoSEQ multiplex PCR; TCRdb's table is partial and in-frame only. The sample contains about 120,000 clones, less than 10% of which appear only once. Sample: PBMCs. The receptors were sampled from a woman aged 40 to 50 in good health and CMV-seropositive.

This chain connects TRBV13 to TRBJ1-1; D possibly corresponds to TRBD1 (5 bases). The CDR3 has 15 amino acids. Trimming stripped 5 bases from V and 0 bases from J, with 13 bases between. Looked up from germline, CDR1 is PRHDT and CDR2 is FYEKMQ (reference sequence). DNA of the CDR3: TGTGCCAGCAGCGACAAGACAGACATGAACACTGAAGCTTTCTTT. This translates into CASSDKTDMNTEAFF.

V is TRBV4-1 and J is TRBJ2-1; TRBD2 matches at 8 bases. V shed 4 bases, J shed 7 bases, and the junction held 6 bases outside the gene matches. The CDR3 loop spans 14 amino acids. The germline gives CDR1 MGHRA, CDR2 YSYEKL. The CDR3 DNA reads TGCGCCAGCAGCCCGGAGGTAGCGGGGAATGAGCAGTTCTTC. Its translation: CASSPEVAGNEQFF.

This clone was counted only a few times. The same CDR3 is also encoded by other DNA sequences in this sample. The CDR3 reads CASSHDRGYGYTF. The DNA of the CDR3 is TGTGCCAGCAGTCATGACAGGGGATATGGCTACACCTTC. V is TRBV5-4 and J is TRBJ1-2; TRBD1 matches at 8 bases. Trimming removed 5 bases from V and 5 bases from J; junction bases left unmatched: 5. The CDR3 covers 13 residues. CDR1 is SGHNT and CDR2 is YYREEE in the germline V gene (reference sequence). The full variable domain, with the rest looked up from reference TRBV5-4 and TRBJ1-2, is ETGVTQSPTHLIKTRGQQVTLRCSSQSGHNTVSWYQQALGQGPQFIFQYYREEENGRGNFPPRFSGLQFPNYSSELNVNALELDDSALYLCASSHDRGYGYTFGSGTRLTVV.

CDR3 sequence (DNA): TGTGCCAGCAGCCTGGGGGGACGGGGGGCTAACTATGGCTACACCTTC. It translates to CASSLGGRGANYGYTF. The V gene is TRBV5-4, the J gene TRBJ1-2; perhaps TRBD1 as D (5 bases). The CDR3 loop spans 16 amino acids. Trimming stripped 4 bases from V and 0 bases from J, with 16 bases between. Germline-derived CDR1 and CDR2 are SGHNT and YYREEE (reference sequence).

The chain links TRBV5-4 to TRBJ1-1, with D perhaps matching TRBD1 (5 bases). V lost 4 bases and J lost 5, with 15 bases in between. Germline CDR1 and CDR2: SGHNT and YYREEE (reference sequence). This CDR3 contains 14 residues. CDR3 coding DNA: TGTGCCAGCAGCGGAGTCAGGGATCTGACTGAAGCTTTCTTT. Encoded protein: CASSGVRDLTEAFF.